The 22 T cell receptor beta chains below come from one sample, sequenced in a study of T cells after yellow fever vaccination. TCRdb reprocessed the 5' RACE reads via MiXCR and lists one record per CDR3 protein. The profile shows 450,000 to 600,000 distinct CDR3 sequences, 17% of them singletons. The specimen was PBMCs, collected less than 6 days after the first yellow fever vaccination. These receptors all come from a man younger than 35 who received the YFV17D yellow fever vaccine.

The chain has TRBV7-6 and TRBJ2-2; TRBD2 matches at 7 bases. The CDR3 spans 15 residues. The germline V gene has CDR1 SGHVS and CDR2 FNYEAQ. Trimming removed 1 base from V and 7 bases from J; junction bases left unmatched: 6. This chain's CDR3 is CASSLGSGEYGELFF. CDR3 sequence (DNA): TGTGCCAGCAGCTTAGGAAGCGGGGAATACGGGGAGCTGTTTTTT.

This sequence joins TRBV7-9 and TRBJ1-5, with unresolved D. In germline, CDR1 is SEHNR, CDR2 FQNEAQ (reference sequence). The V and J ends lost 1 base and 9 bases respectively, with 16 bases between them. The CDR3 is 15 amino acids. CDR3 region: CASSLGDGELRPQHF. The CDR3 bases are TGTGCCAGCAGCTTAGGGGATGGGGAGCTTAGGCCCCAGCATTTT.

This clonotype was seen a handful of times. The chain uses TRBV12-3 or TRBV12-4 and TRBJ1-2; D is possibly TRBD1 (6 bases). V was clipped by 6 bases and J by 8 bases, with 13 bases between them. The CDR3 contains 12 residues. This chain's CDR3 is CASSRDIWGYTF. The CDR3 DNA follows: TGTGCCAGCAGCCGGGACATTTGGGGCTACACCTTC.

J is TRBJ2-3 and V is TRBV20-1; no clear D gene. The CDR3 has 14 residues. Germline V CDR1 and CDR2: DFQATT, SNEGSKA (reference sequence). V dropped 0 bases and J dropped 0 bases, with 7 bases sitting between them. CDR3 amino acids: CSAREGGSTDTQYF. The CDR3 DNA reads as TGCAGTGCTAGAGAGGGCGGTAGCACAGATACGCAGTATTTT.

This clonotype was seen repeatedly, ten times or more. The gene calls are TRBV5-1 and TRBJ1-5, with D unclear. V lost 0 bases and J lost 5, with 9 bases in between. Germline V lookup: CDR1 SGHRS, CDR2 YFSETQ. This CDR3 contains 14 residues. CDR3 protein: CASSLDGIYQPQHF. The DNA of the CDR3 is TGCGCCAGCAGCTTGGACGGGATCTATCAGCCCCAGCATTTT.

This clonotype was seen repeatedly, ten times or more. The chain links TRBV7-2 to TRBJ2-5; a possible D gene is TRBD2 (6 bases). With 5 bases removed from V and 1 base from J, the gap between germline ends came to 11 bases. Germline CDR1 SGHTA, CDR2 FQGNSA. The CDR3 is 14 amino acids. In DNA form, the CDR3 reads TGTGCCAGCAGCCCGCTGACTAGCCAAGAGACCCAGTACTTC. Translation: CASSPLTSQETQYF.

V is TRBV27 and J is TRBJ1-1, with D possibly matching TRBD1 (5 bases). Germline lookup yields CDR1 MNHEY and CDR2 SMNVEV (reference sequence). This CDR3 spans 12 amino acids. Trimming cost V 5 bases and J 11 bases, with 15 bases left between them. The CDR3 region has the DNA TGTGCCAGCAGTCCACCCTCGGGACGGGCTTTCTTT. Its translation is CASSPPSGRAFF.

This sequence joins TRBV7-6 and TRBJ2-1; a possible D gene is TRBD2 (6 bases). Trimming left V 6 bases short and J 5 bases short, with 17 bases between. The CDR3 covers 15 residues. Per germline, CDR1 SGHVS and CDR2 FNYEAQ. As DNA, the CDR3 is TGTGCCAGCAGACCTGAAGCGGGTGGCGACAATGAGCAGTTCTTC. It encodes CASRPEAGGDNEQFF.

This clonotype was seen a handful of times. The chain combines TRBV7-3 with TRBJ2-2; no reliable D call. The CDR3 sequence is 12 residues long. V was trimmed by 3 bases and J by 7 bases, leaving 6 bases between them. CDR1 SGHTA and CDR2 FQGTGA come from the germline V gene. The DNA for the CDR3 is TGTGCCAGCAGCTTGTGGGGCGGGGAGCTGTTTTTT. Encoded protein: CASSLWGGELFF.

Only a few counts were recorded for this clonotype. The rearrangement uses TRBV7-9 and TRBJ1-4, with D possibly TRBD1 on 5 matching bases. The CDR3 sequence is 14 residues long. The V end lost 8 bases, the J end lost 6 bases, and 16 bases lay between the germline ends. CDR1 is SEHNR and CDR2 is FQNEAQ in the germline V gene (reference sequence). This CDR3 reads CASAARDGHEKLFF. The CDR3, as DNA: TGTGCCAGCGCCGCCCGGGACGGACATGAAAAACTGTTTTTT.

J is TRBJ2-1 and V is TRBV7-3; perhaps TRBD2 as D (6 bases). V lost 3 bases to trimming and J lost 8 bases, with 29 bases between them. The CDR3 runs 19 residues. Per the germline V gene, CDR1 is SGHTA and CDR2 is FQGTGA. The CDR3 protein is CASSLGIGSSGPQGDEQFF. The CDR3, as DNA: TGTGCCAGCAGCTTGGGGATCGGGAGTTCAGGGCCGCAAGGCGATGAGCAGTTCTTC.

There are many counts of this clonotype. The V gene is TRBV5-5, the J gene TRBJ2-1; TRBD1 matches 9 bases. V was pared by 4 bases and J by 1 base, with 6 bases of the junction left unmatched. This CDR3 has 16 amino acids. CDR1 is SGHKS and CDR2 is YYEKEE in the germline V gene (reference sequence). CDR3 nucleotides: TGTGCCAGCAGCAACACCGGGACAGGGTCCTACAATGAGCAGTTCTTC. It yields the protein CASSNTGTGSYNEQFF. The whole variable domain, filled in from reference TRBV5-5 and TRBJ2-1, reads DAGVTQSPTHLIKTRGQQVTLRCSPISGHKSVSWYQQVLGQGPQFIFQYYEKEERGRGNFPDRFSARQFPNYSSELNVNALLLGDSALYLCASSNTGTGSYNEQFFGPGTRLTVL.

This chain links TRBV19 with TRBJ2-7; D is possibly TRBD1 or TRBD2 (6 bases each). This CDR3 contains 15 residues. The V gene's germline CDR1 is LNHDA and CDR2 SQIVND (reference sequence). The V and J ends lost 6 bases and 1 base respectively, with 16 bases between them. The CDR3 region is CASSRRGDLSYEQYF. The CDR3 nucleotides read TGTGCCAGTAGCCGTAGGGGGGACCTTTCCTACGAGCAGTACTTC.

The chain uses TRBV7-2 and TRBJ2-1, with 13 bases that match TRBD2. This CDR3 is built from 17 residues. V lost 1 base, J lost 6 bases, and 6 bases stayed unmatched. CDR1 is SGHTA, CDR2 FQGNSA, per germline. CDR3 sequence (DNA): TGTGCCAGCAGCTTAGGGGTACTAGCGGGGGGGATCAATGAGCAGTTCTTC. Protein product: CASSLGVLAGGINEQFF.

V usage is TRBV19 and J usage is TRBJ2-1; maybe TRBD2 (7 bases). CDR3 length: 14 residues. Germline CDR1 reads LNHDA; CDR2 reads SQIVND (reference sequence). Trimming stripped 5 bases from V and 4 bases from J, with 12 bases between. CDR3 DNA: TGTGCCAGTAGTTACGGGGGGCTATACAATGAGCAGTTCTTC. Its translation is CASSYGGLYNEQFF. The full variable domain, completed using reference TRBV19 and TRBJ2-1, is DGGITQSPKYLFRKEGQNVTLSCEQNLNHDAMYWYRQDPGQGLRLIYYSQIVNDFQKGDIAEGYSVSREKKESFPLTVTSAQKNPTAFYLCASSYGGLYNEQFFGPGTRLTVL.

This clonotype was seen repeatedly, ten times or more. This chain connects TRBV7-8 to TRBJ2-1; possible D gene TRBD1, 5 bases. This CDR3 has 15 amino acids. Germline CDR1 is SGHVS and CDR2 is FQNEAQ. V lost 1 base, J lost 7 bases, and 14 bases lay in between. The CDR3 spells CASSLVGAVLNEQFF. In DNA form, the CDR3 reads TGTGCCAGCAGCTTAGTTGGGGCCGTCTTGAATGAGCAGTTCTTC.

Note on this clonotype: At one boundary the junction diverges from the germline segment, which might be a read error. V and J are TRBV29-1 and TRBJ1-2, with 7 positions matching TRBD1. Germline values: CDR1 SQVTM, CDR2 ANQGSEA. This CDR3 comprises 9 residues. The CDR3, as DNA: TGCAGCGTCCGGGACAGCCCCCACTTC. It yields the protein CSVRDSPHF.

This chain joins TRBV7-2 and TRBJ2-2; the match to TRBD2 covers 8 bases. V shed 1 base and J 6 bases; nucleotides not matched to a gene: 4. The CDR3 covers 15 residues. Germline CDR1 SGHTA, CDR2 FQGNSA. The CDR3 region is CASSLGTSWPGELFF. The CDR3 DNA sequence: TGTGCCAGCAGCTTAGGGACTAGCTGGCCCGGGGAGCTGTTTTTT.

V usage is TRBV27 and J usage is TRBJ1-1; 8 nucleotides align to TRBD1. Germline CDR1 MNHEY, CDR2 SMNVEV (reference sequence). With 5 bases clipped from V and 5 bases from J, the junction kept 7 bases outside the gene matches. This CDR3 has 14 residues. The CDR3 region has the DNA TGTGCCAGCAGTCGGGGACAGGTGGTTACTGAAGCTTTCTTT. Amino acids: CASSRGQVVTEAFF.

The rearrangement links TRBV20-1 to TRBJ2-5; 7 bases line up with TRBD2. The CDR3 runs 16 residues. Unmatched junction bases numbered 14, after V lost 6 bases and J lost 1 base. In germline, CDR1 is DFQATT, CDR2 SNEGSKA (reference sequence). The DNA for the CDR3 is TGCAGTGCCCTCATTCGGGCAGCGGGACTCCAAGAGACCCAGTACTTC. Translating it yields CSALIRAAGLQETQYF.

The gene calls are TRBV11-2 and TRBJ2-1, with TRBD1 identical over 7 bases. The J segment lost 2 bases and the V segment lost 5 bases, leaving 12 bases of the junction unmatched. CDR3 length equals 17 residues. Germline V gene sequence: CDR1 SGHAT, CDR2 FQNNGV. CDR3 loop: CASSRSQGVVAYNEQFF. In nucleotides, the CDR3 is TGTGCCAGCAGCCGGTCTCAGGGGGTTGTAGCCTACAATGAGCAGTTCTTC.

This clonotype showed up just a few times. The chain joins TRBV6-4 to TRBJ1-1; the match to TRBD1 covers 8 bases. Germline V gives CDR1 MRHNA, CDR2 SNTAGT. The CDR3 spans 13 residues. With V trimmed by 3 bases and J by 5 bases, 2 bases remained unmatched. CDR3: CASSDRQGTEAFF. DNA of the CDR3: TGTGCCAGCAGTGATAGACAGGGGACTGAAGCTTTCTTT.